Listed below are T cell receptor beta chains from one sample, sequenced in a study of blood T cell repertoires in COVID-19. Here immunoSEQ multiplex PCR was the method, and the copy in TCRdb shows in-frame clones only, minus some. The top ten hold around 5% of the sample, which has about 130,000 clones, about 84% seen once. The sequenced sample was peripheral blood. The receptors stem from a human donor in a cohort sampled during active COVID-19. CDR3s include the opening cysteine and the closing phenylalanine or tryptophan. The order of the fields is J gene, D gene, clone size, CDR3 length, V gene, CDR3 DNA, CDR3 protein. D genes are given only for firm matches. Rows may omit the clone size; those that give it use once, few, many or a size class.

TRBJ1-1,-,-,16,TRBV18,TGTGCCAGCTCACCTCACCCCACGGCCTTCGGGGATGAAGCTTTCTTT,CASSPHPTAFGDEAFF
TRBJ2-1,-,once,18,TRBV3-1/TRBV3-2,TGTGCCAGCAGCCAAGATTGGGCGCAGACGAGCTCCTACAATGAGCAGTTCTTC,CASSQDWAQTSSYNEQFF
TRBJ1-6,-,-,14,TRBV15,TGTGCCACCAGCAGAGACGGGTCGATCGCACCCCTCCACTTT,CATSRDGSIAPLHF
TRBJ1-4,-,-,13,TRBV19,TGTGCCGGGGCAAGGGGGAATGGGGAAAAACTGTTTTTT,CAGARGNGEKLFF
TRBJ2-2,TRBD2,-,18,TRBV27,TGTGCCAGCAGTAGGAGCGGGAGGGCTTATGAGAACACCGGGGAGCTGTTTTTT,CASSRSGRAYENTGELFF
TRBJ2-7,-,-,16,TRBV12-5,TGTGCTAGTGGTCCTGCACAGAGGGTACAGGGCTACGAGCAGTACTTC,CASGPAQRVQGYEQYF
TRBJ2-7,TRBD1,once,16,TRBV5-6,TGTGCCAGCAGCTCCCTGGGGACAGGGGCCGCCTACGAGCAGTACTTC,CASSSLGTGAAYEQYF
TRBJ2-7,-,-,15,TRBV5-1,TGCGCCAGCAGTTATTATACGCAGGGACACAACGAGCAGTACTTC,CASSYYTQGHNEQYF
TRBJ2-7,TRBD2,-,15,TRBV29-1,TGCAGCGTTGTGGGGGAGGGAACCTTCTCCTACGAGCAGTACTTC,CSVVGEGTFSYEQYF
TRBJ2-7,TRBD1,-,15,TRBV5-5,TGTGCCAGCAGCTTGGTCGGACAGGGACCCTACGAGCAGTACTTC,CASSLVGQGPYEQYF
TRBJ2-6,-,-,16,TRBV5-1,TGCGCCAGCAGCTTGTTCGGTGCCTCTGGGGCCAACGTCCTGACTTTC,CASSLFGASGANVLTF